This T cell receptor (beta chain) is drawn from a study of shared clonotypes between healthy human individuals. Trimming cost V 7 bases and J 4 bases, with 5 bases left between them. Per germline, CDR1 SQVTM and CDR2 ANQGSEA. CDR3 size: 10 residues. Assay used: immunoSEQ multiplex PCR; TCRdb lists only in-frame clones, some missing. Altogether fewer than 550,000 clones are present, 75% to 80% being singletons, with the ten largest covering around 12%. Specimen: PBMCs. The sequence was collected from a woman aged 40 to 55 in good health. Some clones in this sample may be carry-over from other donors' samples. The V call is TRBV29-1, the J call TRBJ2-1; D is ambiguous. The CDR3 protein is CSAYYNEQFF. The CDR3 DNA reads as TGCAGCGCGTATTACAATGAGCAGTTCTTC.